What follows are 20 T cell receptor beta chains derived from one specimen sequenced in a study of CXCR3-negative and CXCR3-positive naive CD8 T cells. Regarding the study as a whole: A higher hydrophobicity marked the TRB CDR3s of CXCR3-positive naive cells versus CXCR3-negative naive cells.

No antigen is known for these receptors. TRB cDNA libraries were made by UMI-labeled 5' RACE. Using the 5' RACE reads, TCRdb records one entry per CDR3 protein without DNA. Its table records approximately 65,000 distinct CDR3 sequences. The sample taken for sequencing was naive CXCR3+ CD8+ T cells from blood. Subset here: CD45RO-CCR7+CD27+CD95- naive CD8+ T cells expressing CXCR3 (TNR3+). The receptors shown here come from a human donor in good health. Some clones in this sample may be carry-over from other donors' samples.

The chain links TRBV20-1 to TRBJ2-1; TCRdb indicates TRBD2, and absent DNA this call remains unverified. The germline gives CDR1 DFQATT, CDR2 SNEGSKA (reference sequence). This CDR3 region has 14 residues. This CDR3 is CSARTSGGDNEQFF.

The V call is TRBV7-6, the J call TRBJ1-2; TCRdb outputs TRBD1, but without DNA this stays unchecked. CDR1 and CDR2 from the germline V gene are SGHVS and FNYEAQ. There are 14 residues in the CDR3. CDR3: CASSPWGQDYGYTF. Drawing the rest from reference TRBV7-6 and TRBJ1-2, the complete variable domain is GAGVSQSPRYKVTKRGQDVALRCDPISGHVSLYWYRQALGQGPEFLTYFNYEAQQDKSGLPNDRFSAERPEGSISTLTIQRTEQRDSAMYRCASSPWGQDYGYTFGSGTRLTVV.

The chain carries TRBV3-1 and TRBJ2-3; as DNA is missing, the TRBD2 call by TCRdb cannot be tested. The CDR3 is 18 residues long. Germline V CDR1 and CDR2: LGHDT, YNNKEL (reference sequence). CDR3 sequence: CASSPVTSGDSSTDTQYF.

The chain is built from TRBV29-1 and TRBJ2-7; TCRdb names TRBD1, which stays unverified in the absence of DNA. CDR1 is SQVTM and CDR2 is ANQGSEA in the germline V gene. The CDR3 length is 15 residues. The CDR3 sequence: CSAEQTGTGGGEQYF.

The chain combines TRBV11-2 with TRBJ2-3; checking the TCRdb D call of TRBD2 is not possible without DNA. The CDR3 has 15 amino acids. Germline V CDR1 and CDR2: SGHAT, FQNNGV. The CDR3: CASVRRGFSTDTQYF.

This chain connects TRBV20-1 to TRBJ2-1; checking the TCRdb D call of TRBD2 is not possible without DNA. Germline V lookup: CDR1 DFQATT, CDR2 SNEGSKA (reference sequence). This CDR3 contains 18 residues. The CDR3 here is CSAPAWSGGRTPYNEQFF.

The chain employs TRBV12-3 or TRBV12-4 and TRBJ2-2. The CDR3 has 15 residues. This CDR3 reads CASSYDGLYTGELFF.

V and J are TRBV29-1 and TRBJ2-3; TCRdb's D gene call, TRBD2, goes unchecked for lack of DNA. The CDR3 runs to 16 residues. Germline CDR1 SQVTM, CDR2 ANQGSEA. This CDR3 is CSDYSGAAPGTDTQYF.

V and J are TRBV7-6 and TRBJ2-7; TCRdb names TRBD1, which stays unverified in the absence of DNA. Germline V gives CDR1 SGHVS, CDR2 FNYEAQ. CDR3 length: 15 residues. The CDR3 region is CASSFRTGGLYEQYF.

CDR3 residues: CASSIGTSAANIQYF. The rearrangement uses TRBV5-5 and TRBJ2-4; the D gene TCRdb calls, TRBD2, cannot be checked with no DNA. CDR1 and CDR2 from the germline V gene are SGHKS and YYEKEE (reference sequence). The CDR3 has 15 residues.

The V and J genes are TRBV28 and TRBJ2-3; absent DNA, TCRdb's TRBD2 call cannot be checked. There are 16 residues in the CDR3. Germline V CDR1 and CDR2: MDHEN, SYDVKM. CDR3: CASSQRTRVITDTQYF.

This sequence joins TRBV11-2 and TRBJ2-2; the TCRdb D gene call, TRBD1, has no DNA to confirm it. Germline CDR1 and CDR2: SGHAT and FQNNGV. The CDR3 is made up of 14 amino acids. The CDR3 is CASSFGTNTGELFF.

The CDR3 protein is CATSDDRGQSTDTQYF. The chain couples TRBV15 to TRBJ2-3; absent DNA, TCRdb's TRBD1 call cannot be checked. This CDR3 spans 16 amino acids. The germline gives CDR1 LNHNV, CDR2 YYDKDF (reference sequence).

This chain joins TRBV28 and TRBJ2-7; TCRdb picks TRBD1, but there is no DNA to check that call. The CDR3 sequence is 15 residues long. CDR1 MDHEN and CDR2 SYDVKM come from the germline V gene. The CDR3 protein is CASSLGQGGSYEQYF.

The CDR3 here is CASSIGTGGSGELFF. The chain has TRBV12-3 or TRBV12-4 and TRBJ2-2; there is no DNA to check the TCRdb D call of TRBD1. The CDR3 spans 15 residues.

V gene TRBV28 combines with J gene TRBJ2-7; there is no DNA to check the TCRdb D call of TRBD2. The CDR3 is made up of 14 amino acids. Germline-derived CDR1 and CDR2 are MDHEN and SYDVKM. CDR3 in amino acids: CASSLLSGGYEQYF.

V usage is TRBV6-1 and J usage is TRBJ2-7. Looked up from germline, CDR1 is MNHNS and CDR2 is SASEGT. This CDR3 is built from 12 residues. This CDR3 reads CASSEIRNEQYF.

This chain links TRBV15 with TRBJ2-2; TCRdb's D call, TRBD1, is unchecked because there is no DNA. Germline lookup yields CDR1 LNHNV and CDR2 YYDKDF (reference sequence). There are 17 residues in the CDR3. The CDR3 here is CATSTDRDRVSTGELFF.

The V gene is TRBV5-1, the J gene TRBJ1-3; TCRdb's D call, TRBD1, is unchecked because there is no DNA. CDR3 length: 15 amino acids. Germline V gene sequence: CDR1 SGHRS, CDR2 YFSETQ. CDR3 residues: CASSRDRGSGNTIYF.

The genes are TRBV4-3 and TRBJ1-1. This CDR3 region has 16 residues. Germline V gives CDR1 LGHNA, CDR2 YSLEER. The CDR3 is CASSQDPGGMHTEAFF.